This T cell receptor (beta chain) was identified during a study of Ad26.COV2.S vaccination and SARS-CoV-2 variants. Study-wide context: In the COV1001 trial, the donor was in the Ad26.COV2.S arm.

Trimming pared 1 base from V and 1 base from J, leaving 7 bases between. The CDR3 spans 13 residues. Germline loops: CDR1 GTSNPN, CDR2 SVGIG (reference sequence). This clone was picked up a small number of times. Its target is unknown. Study-level results: The TCR breadth and depth analyses may have produced an underestimate of total T cell responses. Recipients given vaccine exceeded placebo recipients in spike-specific TCR breadth.

As for treatment: around 19 received Ad26.COV2.S at low or high dose, single or two shots; five or six received placebo; per-sample allocation not given. Samples were taken on day 63 after the first vaccine or placebo injection. In Boston, the donor was an adult between 18-55 years of age. The protocol was immunoSEQ multiplex PCR, while the TCRdb copy is restricted to in-frame clones and leaves out a portion. The sample includes about 400,000 clones, roughly 90% of them seen just once. Specimen: peripheral blood, collected in a trial of Ad26.COV2.S vaccine versus placebo. V is TRBV30 and J is TRBJ1-1; perhaps TRBD1 as D (6 bases). The TCR was taken from a person aged 18-60 years who received the Ad26.COV2.S COVID-19 vaccine or a placebo. The CDR3 is CAWSAGQNTEAFF. Written as DNA, the CDR3 is TGTGCCTGGAGTGCGGGACAGAACACTGAAGCTTTCTTT.